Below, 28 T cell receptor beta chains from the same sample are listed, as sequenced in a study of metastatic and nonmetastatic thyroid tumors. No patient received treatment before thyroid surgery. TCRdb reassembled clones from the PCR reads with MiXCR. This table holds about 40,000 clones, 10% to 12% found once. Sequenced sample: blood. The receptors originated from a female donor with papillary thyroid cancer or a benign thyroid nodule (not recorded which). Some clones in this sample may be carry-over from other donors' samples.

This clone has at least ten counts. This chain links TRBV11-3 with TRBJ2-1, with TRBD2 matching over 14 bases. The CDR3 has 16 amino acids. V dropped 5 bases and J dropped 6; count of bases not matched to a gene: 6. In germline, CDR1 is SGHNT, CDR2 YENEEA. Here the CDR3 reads CASSMGLAGVLNEQFF. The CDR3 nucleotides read TGTGCCAGCAGCATGGGACTAGCGGGAGTGCTCAATGAGCAGTTCTTC. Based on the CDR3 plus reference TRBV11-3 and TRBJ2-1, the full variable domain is EAGVVQSPRYKIIEKKQPVAFWCNPISGHNTLYWYLQNLGQGPELLIRYENEEAVDDSQLPKDRFSAERLKGVDSTLKIQPAELGDSAVYLCASSMGLAGVLNEQFFGPGTRLTVL.

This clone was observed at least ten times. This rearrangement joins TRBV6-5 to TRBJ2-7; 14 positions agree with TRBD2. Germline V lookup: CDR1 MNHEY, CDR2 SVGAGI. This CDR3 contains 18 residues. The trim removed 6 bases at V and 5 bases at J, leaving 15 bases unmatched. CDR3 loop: CASSPRRTSGRRSHEQYF. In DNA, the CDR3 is TGTGCCAGCAGCCCCAGGCGGACTAGCGGGAGGAGGTCCCACGAGCAGTACTTC.

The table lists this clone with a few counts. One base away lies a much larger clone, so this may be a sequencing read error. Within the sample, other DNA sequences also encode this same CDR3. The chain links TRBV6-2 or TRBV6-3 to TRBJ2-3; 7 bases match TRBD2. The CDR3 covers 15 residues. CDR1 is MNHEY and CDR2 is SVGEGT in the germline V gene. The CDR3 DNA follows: TGTGCCAGCAGTACCCTAGCGGCAGGCGCAGATACGCAGTATTTC. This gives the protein CASSTLAAGADTQYF.

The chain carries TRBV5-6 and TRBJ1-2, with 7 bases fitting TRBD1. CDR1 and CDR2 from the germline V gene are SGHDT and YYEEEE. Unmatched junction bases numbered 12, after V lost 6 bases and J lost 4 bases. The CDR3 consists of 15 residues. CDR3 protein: CASIQPGQWTYGYTF. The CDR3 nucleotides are TGTGCCAGCATTCAGCCGGGACAGTGGACCTATGGCTACACCTTC. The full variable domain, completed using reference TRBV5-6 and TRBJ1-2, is DAGVTQSPTHLIKTRGQQVTLRCSPKSGHDTVSWYQQALGQGPQFIFQYYEEEERQRGNFPDRFSGHQFPNYSSELNVNALLLGDSALYLCASIQPGQWTYGYTFGSGTRLTVV.

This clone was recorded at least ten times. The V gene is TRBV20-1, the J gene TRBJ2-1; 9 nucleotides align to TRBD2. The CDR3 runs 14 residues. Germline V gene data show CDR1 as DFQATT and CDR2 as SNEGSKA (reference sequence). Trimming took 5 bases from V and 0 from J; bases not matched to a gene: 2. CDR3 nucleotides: TGCAGTGCTCGTAGCGGGAGCTCCTACAATGAGCAGTTCTTC. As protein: CSARSGSSYNEQFF.

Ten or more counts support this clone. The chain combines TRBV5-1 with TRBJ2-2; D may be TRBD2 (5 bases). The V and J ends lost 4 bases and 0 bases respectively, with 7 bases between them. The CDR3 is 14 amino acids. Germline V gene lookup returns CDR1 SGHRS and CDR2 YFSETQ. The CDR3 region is CASSPGTNTGELFF. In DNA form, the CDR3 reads TGCGCCAGCAGCCCGGGAACGAACACCGGGGAGCTGTTTTTT.

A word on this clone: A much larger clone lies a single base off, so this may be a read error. The CDR3 reads CAISDSSRQPQHF. CDR3 nucleotide sequence: TGTGCCATCAGTGATTCGAGTCGGCAGCCCCAGCATTTT. The V call is TRBV10-3, the J call TRBJ1-5; D is uncertain. CDR1 ENHRY and CDR2 SYGVKD come from the germline V gene. Trimming cost V 3 bases and J 7 bases, with 10 bases left between them. The CDR3 spans 13 residues.

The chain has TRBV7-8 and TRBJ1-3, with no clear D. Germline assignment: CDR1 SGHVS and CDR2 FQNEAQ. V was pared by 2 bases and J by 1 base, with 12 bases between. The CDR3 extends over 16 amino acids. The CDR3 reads CASSLLISGSGNTIYF. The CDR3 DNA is TGTGCCAGCAGCTTATTAATTTCAGGATCTGGAAACACCATATATTTT.

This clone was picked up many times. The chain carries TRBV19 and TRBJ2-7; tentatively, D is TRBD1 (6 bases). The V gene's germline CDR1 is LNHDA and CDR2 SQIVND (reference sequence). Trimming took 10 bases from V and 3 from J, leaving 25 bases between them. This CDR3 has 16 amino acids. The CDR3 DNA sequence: TGTGCCACCTCCTGGACAGTGGGCTACCTAGGCTACGAGCAGTACTTC. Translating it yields CATSWTVGYLGYEQYF.

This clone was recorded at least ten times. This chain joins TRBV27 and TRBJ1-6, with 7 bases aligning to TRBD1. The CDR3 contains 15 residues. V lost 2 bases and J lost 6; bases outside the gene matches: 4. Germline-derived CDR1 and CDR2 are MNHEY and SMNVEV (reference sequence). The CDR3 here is CASSLRQGINSPLHF. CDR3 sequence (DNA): TGTGCCAGCAGTTTAAGACAGGGCATTAATTCACCCCTCCACTTT.

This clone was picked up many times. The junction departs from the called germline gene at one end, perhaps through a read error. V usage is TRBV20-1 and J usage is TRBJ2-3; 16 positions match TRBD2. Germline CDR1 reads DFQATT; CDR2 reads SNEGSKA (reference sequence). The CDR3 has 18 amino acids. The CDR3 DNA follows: TGCAGTGCTCGAGACCCGGGACTAGCGGGAGGGCAGGTGGATACGCAGTATTTT. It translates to CSARDPGLAGGQVDTQYF.

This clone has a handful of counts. CDR3 sequence: CASSLGLRNEQFF. As DNA, the CDR3 is TGTGCCAGCTCCCTCGGACTGCGCAATGAGCAGTTCTTC. The chain carries TRBV12-3 or TRBV12-4 and TRBJ2-1; weak D call: TRBD2 (5 bases). This CDR3 is built from 13 residues. The V end lost 8 bases, the J end lost 6 bases, and 14 bases lay between the germline ends.

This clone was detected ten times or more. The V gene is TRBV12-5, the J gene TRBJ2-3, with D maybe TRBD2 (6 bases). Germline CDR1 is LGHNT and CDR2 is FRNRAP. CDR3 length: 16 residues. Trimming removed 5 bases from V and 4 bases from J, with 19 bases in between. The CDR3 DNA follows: TGTGCTAGTGGTATCCTCTACGGGAGTTGGGCAGATACGCAGTATTTT. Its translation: CASGILYGSWADTQYF.

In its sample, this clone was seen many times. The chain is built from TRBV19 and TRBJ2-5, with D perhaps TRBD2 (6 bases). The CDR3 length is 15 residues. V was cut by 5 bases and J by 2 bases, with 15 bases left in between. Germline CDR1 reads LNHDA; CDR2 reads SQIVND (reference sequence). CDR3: CASSPSRRAQETQYF. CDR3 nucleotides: TGTGCCAGTAGTCCCTCGAGGAGGGCACAAGAGACCCAGTACTTC.

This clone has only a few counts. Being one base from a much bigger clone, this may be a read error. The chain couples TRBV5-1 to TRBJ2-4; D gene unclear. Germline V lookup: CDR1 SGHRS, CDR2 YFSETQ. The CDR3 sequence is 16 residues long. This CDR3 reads CACSLPMHLAKNIQYF. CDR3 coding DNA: TGCGCCTGCAGCCTACCCATGCACCTAGCCAAAAACATTCAGTACTTC.

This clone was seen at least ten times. CDR3 DNA: TGTGCCAGCAGTGTGGACAGAGACTCCTACGAGCAGTACTTC. Encoded protein: CASSVDRDSYEQYF. The J gene is TRBJ2-7, the V gene TRBV12-3 or TRBV12-4, with D perhaps matching TRBD1 (6 bases). The ends were cut back, 5 bases at V and 0 bases at J, with 11 bases in the middle. This CDR3 spans 14 amino acids.

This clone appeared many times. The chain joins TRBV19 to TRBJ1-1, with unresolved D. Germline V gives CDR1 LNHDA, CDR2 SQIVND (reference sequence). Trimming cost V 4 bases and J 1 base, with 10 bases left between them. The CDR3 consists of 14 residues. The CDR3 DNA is TGTGCCAGTAGTACCGCTGCTTGGAACACTGAAGCTTTCTTT. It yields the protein CASSTAAWNTEAFF.

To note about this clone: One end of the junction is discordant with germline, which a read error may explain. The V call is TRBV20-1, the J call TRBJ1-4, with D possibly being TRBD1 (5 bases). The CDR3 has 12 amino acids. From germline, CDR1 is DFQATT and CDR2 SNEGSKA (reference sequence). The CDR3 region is CSAPRGDEKLLF. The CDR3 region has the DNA TGCAGTGCCCCCCGGGGGGATGAAAAACTGCTTTTT.

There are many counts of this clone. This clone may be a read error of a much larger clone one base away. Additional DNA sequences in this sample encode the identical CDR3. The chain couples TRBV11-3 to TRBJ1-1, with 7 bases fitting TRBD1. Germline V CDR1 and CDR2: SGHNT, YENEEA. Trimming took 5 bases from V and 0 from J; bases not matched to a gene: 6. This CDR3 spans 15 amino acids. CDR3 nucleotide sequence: TGTGCCAGCAGCACCCGGACAGGTATGAACACTGAAGCTTTCTTT. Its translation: CASSTRTGMNTEAFF.

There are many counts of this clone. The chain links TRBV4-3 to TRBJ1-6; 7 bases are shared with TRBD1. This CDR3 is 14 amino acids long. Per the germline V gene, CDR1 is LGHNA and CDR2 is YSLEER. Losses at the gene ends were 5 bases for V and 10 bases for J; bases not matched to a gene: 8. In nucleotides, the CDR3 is TGCGCCAGCAGCTCGAACAGGGGAGGGTCACCCCTCCACTTT. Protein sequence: CASSSNRGGSPLHF.

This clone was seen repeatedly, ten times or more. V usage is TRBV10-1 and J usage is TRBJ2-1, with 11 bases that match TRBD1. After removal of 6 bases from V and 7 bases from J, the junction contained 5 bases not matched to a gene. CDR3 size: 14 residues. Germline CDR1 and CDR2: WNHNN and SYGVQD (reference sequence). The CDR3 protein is CASSGTGGWNEQFF. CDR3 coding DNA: TGCGCCAGCAGCGGGACAGGGGGTTGGAATGAGCAGTTCTTC.

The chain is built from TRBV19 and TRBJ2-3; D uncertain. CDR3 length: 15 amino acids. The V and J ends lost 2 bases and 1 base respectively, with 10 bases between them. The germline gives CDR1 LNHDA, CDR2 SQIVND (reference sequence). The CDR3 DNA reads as TGTGCCAGTAGTATAAGTCTGGCAGGCACAGATACGCAGTATTTT. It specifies CASSISLAGTDTQYF.

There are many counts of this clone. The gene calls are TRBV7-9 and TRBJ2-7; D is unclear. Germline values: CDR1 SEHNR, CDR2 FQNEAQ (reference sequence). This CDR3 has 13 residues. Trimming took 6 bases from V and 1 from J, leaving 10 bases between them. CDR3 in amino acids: CASRAGGSYEQYF. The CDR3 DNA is TGTGCCAGCAGGGCTGGCGGTTCCTACGAGCAGTACTTC.

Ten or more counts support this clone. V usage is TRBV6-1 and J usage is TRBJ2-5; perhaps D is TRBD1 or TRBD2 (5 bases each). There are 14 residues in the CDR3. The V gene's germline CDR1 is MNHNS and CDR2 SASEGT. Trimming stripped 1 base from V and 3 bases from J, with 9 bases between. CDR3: CASSEDLGEETQYF. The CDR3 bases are TGTGCCAGCAGTGAAGACTTGGGGGAAGAGACCCAGTACTTC.

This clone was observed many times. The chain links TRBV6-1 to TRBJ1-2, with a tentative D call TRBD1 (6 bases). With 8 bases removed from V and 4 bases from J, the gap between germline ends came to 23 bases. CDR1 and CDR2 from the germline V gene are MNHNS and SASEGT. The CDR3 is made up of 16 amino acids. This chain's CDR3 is CASRVNPGGLGYGYTF. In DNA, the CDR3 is TGTGCCAGCCGCGTAAACCCTGGGGGGCTTGGCTATGGCTACACCTTC.

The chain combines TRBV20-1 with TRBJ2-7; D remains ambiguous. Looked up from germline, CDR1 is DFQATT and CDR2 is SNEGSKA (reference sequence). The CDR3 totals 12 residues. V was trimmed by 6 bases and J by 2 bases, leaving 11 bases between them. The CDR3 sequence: CSAPDRAYEQYF. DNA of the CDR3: TGCAGTGCCCCGGACCGAGCCTACGAGCAGTACTTC.

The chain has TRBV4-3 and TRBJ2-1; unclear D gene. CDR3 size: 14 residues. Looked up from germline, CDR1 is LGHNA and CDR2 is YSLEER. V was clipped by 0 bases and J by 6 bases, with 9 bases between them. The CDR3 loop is CASSQDLLGNEQFF. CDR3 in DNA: TGCGCCAGCAGCCAAGATTTATTGGGCAATGAGCAGTTCTTC.

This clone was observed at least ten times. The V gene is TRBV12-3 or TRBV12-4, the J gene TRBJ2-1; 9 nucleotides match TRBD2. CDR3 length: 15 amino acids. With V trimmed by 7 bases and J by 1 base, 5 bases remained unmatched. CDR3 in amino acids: CASTISGSSYNEQFF. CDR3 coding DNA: TGTGCCAGCACCATTAGCGGGAGTTCCTACAATGAGCAGTTCTTC.